This T cell receptor beta chain came from a study of beta chain features in type 1 diabetes. Study-level findings and limits: The study found moderately but significantly shorter TCRB CDR3s in all four CD4+ subsets of Type 1 diabetes patients.

The whole isolated RNA underwent reverse transcription, so sequencing captured expressed TCRB transcripts. Using immunoSEQ multiplex PCR, the repertoire was profiled, and TCRdb retains in-frame clones only, with some absent. The table includes under 300,000 clones, approximately 16% detected once. CD45RO/CCR7/CD25/CD127/CD95/CD27 sorting isolated CD4+ naive, central memory, regulatory and stem cell-like memory cells. Comment on this clone: Its antigen remains unidentified.

The germline V gene encodes CDR1 SGHRS and CDR2 YFSETQ. The CDR3 totals 15 residues. V lost 5 bases and J 3 bases, leaving 18 bases between the germline ends. This TCR derives from a man younger than 45 with type 1 diabetes. The material sequenced was naive CD4+ T cells from blood. The rearrangement uses TRBV5-1 and TRBJ2-7; D is perhaps TRBD1 or TRBD2 (5 bases each). The CDR3 region is CASSPTSGTDYEQYF. CDR3 sequence (DNA): TGCGCCAGCAGTCCCACGTCCGGGACGGACTACGAGCAGTACTTC.